This T cell receptor (beta chain) was captured in a study of vaccination effects on CD4 cells after COVID-19. The ends lost 6 bases at V and 3 bases at J; junction bases unmatched: 0. The CDR3 covers 12 residues. Germline V gene sequence: CDR1 LNHDA, CDR2 SQIVND (reference sequence). Antigen-specific CD4+ T cells expanded by the ViraFEST assay with viral peptide pools were then sequenced. Subsequent to roughly 10 days of culture, CD4+ T cells were isolated. Convalescent patients had PCR-confirmed SARS-CoV-2 infection between March and December 2020. On both days 3 and 7, half of the culture medium was replaced with IL-2 medium. Libraries were prepared by immunoSEQ multiplex PCR; TCRdb keeps only in-frame clonotypes and omits some of them. The sample lists fewer than 40,000 clones, about two thirds occurring once. Concerning this clone: The antigen is unknown.

Study-wide findings and caveats: Marked clonal contraction of both clone types appeared late after vaccination.

The receptor comes from a human donor who had a prior SARS-CoV-2 infection. Sequences were derived from CD4+ T cells from PBMCs cultured with a peptide pool, sampled before COVID-19 vaccination. The gene calls are TRBV19 and TRBJ2-5, with 8 bases lining up with TRBD1. The CDR3, as DNA: TGTGCCAGTAGGGACAGGGAAGAGACCCAGTACTTC. Translating gives CASRDREETQYF. Supplemented by reference TRBV19 and TRBJ2-5, the full variable domain reads DGGITQSPKYLFRKEGQNVTLSCEQNLNHDAMYWYRQDPGQGLRLIYYSQIVNDFQKGDIAEGYSVSREKKESFPLTVTSAQKNPTAFYLCASRDREETQYFGPGTRLLVL.